This TCR beta chain appears in the sequencing data of a study of blood T cell repertoires in COVID-19. Across the study: Acute and convalescent COVID-19 samples came from the United States, Italy and Spain. PBMCs, B-cell-depleted T cells, or T cells provided the cDNA or gDNA that made up the material.

V gave up 5 bases and J gave up 15 bases; unmatched junction bases: 11. This CDR3 comprises 13 residues. Germline V CDR1 and CDR2: LGHNA, YSLEER. In the original processing: Amplification from reference gene primers served as the basis for estimated nucleated cell counts. Sequencing used immunoSEQ multiplex PCR; TCRdb keeps in-frame clones, though not all of them. That table furnishes V, J and clone size, whereas the DNA furnished D and trimming. In the table there are about 170,000 clones, around 74% of which are singletons. The V and J genes are TRBV4-3 and TRBJ2-2, with 8 bases fitting TRBD1. Sequencing was done on a sample of peripheral blood. This TCR came from a woman of 80 years or more with acute or convalescent COVID-19. The CDR3 DNA reads as TGCGCCAGCAGCGGAGAATCAGGGGGCCGGATGTTTTTT. Its translation is CASSGESGGRMFF.